Presented here are 32 T cell receptor beta chains from one specimen sequenced in a study of cytomegalovirus exposure and HLA in healthy donors. Measured with immunoSEQ multiplex PCR; TCRdb has only the in-frame clones, and not every one. The repertoire holds around 300,000 clones, with 86% as singletons. Sequencing used PBMCs. All receptors come from a woman under 30 in good health and CMV-seronegative.

The V call is TRBV7-2, the J call TRBJ2-2, with a weak D call TRBD1 (6 bases). Germline values: CDR1 SGHTA, CDR2 FQGNSA. V was pared by 2 bases and J by 4 bases, with 14 bases between. The CDR3 totals 16 residues. The CDR3 reads CASSLLFRGGTGELFF. Written as DNA, the CDR3 is TGTGCCAGCAGCTTATTATTTAGAGGGGGCACCGGGGAGCTGTTTTTT.

The chain has TRBV2 and TRBJ2-5; D perhaps matches TRBD1 (7 bases). The germline gives CDR1 SNHLY, CDR2 FYNNEI. This CDR3 comprises 15 residues. Trimming left V 7 bases short and J 0 bases short, with 15 bases between. This CDR3 reads CASIRGRDYQETQYF. DNA of the CDR3: TGTGCCAGCATAAGGGGGCGGGACTACCAAGAGACCCAGTACTTC.

This clone was observed once. The chain employs TRBV9 and TRBJ2-7; 7 bases align to TRBD2. After removal of 3 bases from V and 3 bases from J, the junction contained 12 bases not matched to a gene. The germline gives CDR1 SGDLS, CDR2 YYNGEE. The CDR3 has 16 amino acids. The DNA for the CDR3 is TGTGCCAGCAGCGGTCAGAATCGACTAGCAGACTACGAGCAGTACTTC. It is translated as CASSGQNRLADYEQYF.

The chain links TRBV5-1 to TRBJ2-2, with D perhaps TRBD1 (5 bases). V was cut by 0 bases and J by 0 bases, with 9 bases left in between. CDR1 and CDR2 from the germline V gene are SGHRS and YFSETQ. The CDR3 runs 16 residues. The CDR3 is CASSLDRQPNTGELFF. The CDR3 DNA sequence: TGCGCCAGCAGCTTGGACAGGCAACCGAACACCGGGGAGCTGTTTTTT.

The V gene is TRBV29-1, the J gene TRBJ2-7, with a possible D match to TRBD1 (6 bases). The germline gives CDR1 SQVTM, CDR2 ANQGSEA. This CDR3 contains 12 residues. V was trimmed by 7 bases and J by 6 bases, leaving 16 bases between them. The CDR3 protein is CSADAQGCEQYF. The CDR3 coding sequence is TGCAGCGCCGACGCACAGGGATGCGAGCAGTACTTC.

CDR3: CASSWLAGDYNEQFF. CDR3 nucleotides: TGTGCCAGCAGTTGGCTAGCGGGAGATTACAATGAGCAGTTCTTC. This chain uses TRBV27 with TRBJ2-1; TRBD2 agrees at 10 bases. The CDR3 totals 15 residues. The trim removed 4 bases at V and 4 bases at J, leaving 4 bases unmatched. Germline V lookup: CDR1 MNHEY, CDR2 SMNVEV (reference sequence).

The V gene is TRBV18, the J gene TRBJ1-3; no clear D gene. This CDR3 spans 16 amino acids. V was cut by 6 bases and J by 0 bases, with 15 bases left in between. The germline CDR1 and CDR2 sequences are KGHSH and LQKENI. Written as DNA, the CDR3 is TGTGCCAGCTCCCCCGGAGGCAAGATCTCTGGAAACACCATATATTTT. Its translation is CASSPGGKISGNTIYF.

This clone was observed a single time. The genes are TRBV6-5 and TRBJ2-1; D may be TRBD1 (7 bases). Germline V lookup: CDR1 MNHEY, CDR2 SVGAGI. V was clipped by 5 bases and J by 11 bases, with 13 bases between them. The CDR3 runs 12 residues. The CDR3 region is CASSRGDRKQFF. CDR3 coding DNA: TGTGCCAGCAGTAGGGGGGACAGAAAGCAGTTCTTC.

In its sample, this clone was seen a few times. This chain links TRBV19 with TRBJ2-1; D possibly corresponds to TRBD1 (5 bases). Trimming left V 6 bases short and J 2 bases short, with 14 bases between. Germline CDR1 and CDR2: LNHDA and SQIVND (reference sequence). The CDR3 is 15 residues long. CDR3 protein: CASSAKEGAYNEQFF. CDR3 nucleotide sequence: TGTGCCAGTAGCGCCAAGGAAGGGGCCTACAATGAGCAGTTCTTC.

The V and J genes are TRBV7-9 and TRBJ2-7; 9 nucleotides match TRBD2. The V gene end was trimmed by 5 bases and the J gene end by 4 bases; junction bases not matched to a gene: 9. CDR1 SEHNR and CDR2 FQNEAQ come from the germline V gene (reference sequence). This CDR3 region has 15 residues. This CDR3 is CASSHGVAGAYEQYF. CDR3 bases: TGTGCCAGCAGCCACGGAGTAGCGGGGGCATACGAGCAGTACTTC.

This clone was detected only once. The chain joins TRBV27 to TRBJ2-5; 11 bases fit TRBD2. In germline, CDR1 is MNHEY, CDR2 SMNVEV (reference sequence). Trimming cost V 6 bases and J 2 bases; bases outside gene matches: 11. The CDR3 extends over 17 amino acids. The CDR3 spells CASSFIGLAGLQETQYF. CDR3 bases: TGTGCCAGCAGCTTCATCGGACTAGCGGGTCTTCAAGAGACCCAGTACTTC.

The rearrangement links TRBV5-1 to TRBJ2-1; 8 bases agree with TRBD2. The V and J ends lost 0 bases and 9 bases, in that order; junction bases with no gene match: 8. Germline V lookup: CDR1 SGHRS, CDR2 YFSETQ. The CDR3 loop spans 15 amino acids. CDR3 in amino acids: CASSLGSGSGGEQFF. The CDR3, as DNA: TGCGCCAGCAGCTTGGGGAGCGGGAGTGGAGGTGAGCAGTTCTTC.

The chain links TRBV5-4 to TRBJ1-5, with D perhaps TRBD1 (5 bases). Trimming shortened V by 4 bases and J by 7 bases, and 9 bases separated the two germline ends. The CDR3 runs 12 residues. Germline V gene lookup returns CDR1 SGHNT and CDR2 YYREEE (reference sequence). The CDR3 sequence: CASSIGGQPQHF. For the CDR3, the DNA is TGTGCCAGCAGCATTGGGGGGCAGCCCCAGCATTTT.

The V call is TRBV4-2, the J call TRBJ1-2, with 7 bases that match TRBD1. V was pared by 2 bases and J by 6 bases, with 6 bases of the junction left unmatched. This CDR3 contains 14 residues. Germline assignment: CDR1 LGHNA and CDR2 YNFKEQ. The CDR3 DNA reads TGTGCCAGCAGCCAATTGGAGGGGGCCAATGGCTACACCTTC. Translated: CASSQLEGANGYTF.

The J gene is TRBJ2-3, the V gene TRBV7-6; TRBD2 might be the D (6 bases). The germline V gene encodes CDR1 SGHVS and CDR2 FNYEAQ. CDR3 length: 15 amino acids. The germline V and J ends were trimmed by 5 bases and 0 bases, with 12 bases remaining between them. The CDR3 sequence: CASSRSGASTDTQYF. CDR3 DNA: TGTGCCAGCAGCCGTAGCGGTGCTAGCACAGATACGCAGTATTTT.

The chain uses TRBV25-1 and TRBJ2-5; D is ambiguous. Germline assignment: CDR1 MGHDK and CDR2 SYGVNS. V was pared by 5 bases and J by 2 bases, with 9 bases between. CDR3 length equals 13 residues. The CDR3 DNA reads TGTGCCAGCAGTCACTCAGGTCAAGAGACCCAGTACTTC. This codes for CASSHSGQETQYF.

The chain combines TRBV27 with TRBJ2-1; D call uncertain. V shed 6 bases and J shed 10 bases, with 16 bases lying between them. The CDR3 is 13 residues long. Germline-derived CDR1 and CDR2 are MNHEY and SMNVEV (reference sequence). Here the CDR3 DNA reads TGTGCCAGCAGAATCAAATTGCGCCGGGAGCAGTTCTTC. This gives the protein CASRIKLRREQFF.

V gene TRBV18 combines with J gene TRBJ1-3; tentatively, D is TRBD1 (6 bases). This CDR3 is built from 15 residues. The V and J ends lost 6 bases and 0 bases respectively, with 12 bases between them. CDR1 and CDR2 (germline): KGHSH, LQKENI. CDR3 in amino acids: CASSWDTSSGNTIYF. The DNA for the CDR3 is TGTGCCAGCTCCTGGGACACCAGCTCTGGAAACACCATATATTTT.

The chain has TRBV4-1 and TRBJ2-3; D not certain. There are 16 residues in the CDR3. Per germline, CDR1 MGHRA and CDR2 YSYEKL. Trimming cost V 2 bases and J 2 bases, with 14 bases left between them. In DNA, the CDR3 is TGCGCCAGCAGCCAAAATACCCAGGAAACCACAGATACGCAGTATTTT. Protein sequence: CASSQNTQETTDTQYF.

This chain links TRBV30 with TRBJ1-4; 7 nucleotides align to TRBD1. V shed 7 bases and J 4 bases; nucleotides not matched to a gene: 9. Germline V gene sequence: CDR1 GTSNPN, CDR2 SVGIG (reference sequence). The CDR3 length is 14 residues. The CDR3 region is CAFSAGTVNEKLFF. The CDR3 DNA follows: TGTGCCTTCTCTGCCGGGACAGTTAATGAAAAACTGTTTTTT.

This chain links TRBV6-4 with TRBJ1-1, with a possible D match to TRBD1 (6 bases). The germline gives CDR1 MRHNA, CDR2 SNTAGT. The CDR3 runs to 14 residues. Trimming cost V 0 bases and J 4 bases, with 9 bases left between them. The CDR3 DNA reads TGTGCCAGCAGTGACTCAGGGGGGGCCACTGAAGCTTTCTTT. This gives the protein CASSDSGGATEAFF.

This clone has just a few counts. This chain joins TRBV19 and TRBJ1-5; 11 bases agree with TRBD1. CDR1 LNHDA and CDR2 SQIVND come from the germline V gene (reference sequence). V was pared by 1 base and J by 6 bases, with 2 bases of the junction left unmatched. This CDR3 is 15 amino acids long. CDR3 sequence (DNA): TGTGCCAGTAGTATAGGGACAGGGGGCACTCAGCCCCAGCATTTT. It specifies CASSIGTGGTQPQHF.

The chain joins TRBV5-1 to TRBJ1-1; 8 bases align to TRBD1. Germline-derived CDR1 and CDR2 are SGHRS and YFSETQ. Germline trimming cut 4 bases from V and 0 bases from J; bases unmatched to any gene: 2. The length of the CDR3 is 14 residues. CDR3 coding DNA: TGCGCCAGCAGCCTACAGGGGGTGAACACTGAAGCTTTCTTT. Protein product: CASSLQGVNTEAFF.

This chain uses TRBV9 with TRBJ1-2, with 9 positions matching TRBD1. V lost 3 bases, J lost 0 bases, and 18 bases stayed unmatched. This CDR3 is built from 20 residues. CDR1 is SGDLS and CDR2 is YYNGEE in the germline V gene. CDR3 loop: CASSATNKGTGSFSNYGYTF. DNA of the CDR3: TGTGCCAGCAGCGCCACTAACAAGGGGACAGGGAGTTTTTCTAACTATGGCTACACCTTC.

The CDR3 nucleotides are TGTGCCTCAGGACTAGCGGGACCTCGGGAGCAGTACTTC. Protein sequence: CASGLAGPREQYF. The chain has TRBV19 and TRBJ2-7, with 12 bases matching TRBD2. The V and J ends lost 11 bases and 7 bases, in that order; junction bases with no gene match: 9. The V gene's germline CDR1 is LNHDA and CDR2 SQIVND (reference sequence). The length of the CDR3 is 13 residues.

The chain carries TRBV7-9 and TRBJ2-7; 7 bases match TRBD1. This CDR3 spans 15 amino acids. In germline, CDR1 is SEHNR, CDR2 FQNEAQ (reference sequence). The V segment lost 4 bases and the J segment 0 bases; nucleotides outside the gene matches: 6. Here the CDR3 DNA reads TGTGCCAGCAGCTCCCCCGGGACAGCCTCCTACGAGCAGTACTTC. This encodes CASSSPGTASYEQYF.

V gene TRBV6-5 combines with J gene TRBJ1-5; tentatively, D is TRBD1 (5 bases). There are 14 residues in the CDR3. Germline V lookup: CDR1 MNHEY, CDR2 SVGAGI. The germline V and J ends were trimmed by 0 bases and 6 bases, with 9 bases remaining between them. The CDR3 sequence: CASSYSYRGQPQHF. CDR3 bases: TGTGCCAGCAGTTACTCATATAGGGGTCAGCCCCAGCATTTT.

J is TRBJ2-3 and V is TRBV5-1; D is possibly TRBD2 (6 bases). Germline V gene data show CDR1 as SGHRS and CDR2 as YFSETQ. The CDR3 runs 17 residues. The V gene lost 0 bases and the J gene lost 0 bases, with 14 bases spanning the gap. CDR3 residues: CASSLVAGTDSTDTQYF. The CDR3 DNA sequence: TGCGCCAGCAGCTTGGTAGCCGGGACTGATAGCACAGATACGCAGTATTTT.

V usage is TRBV28 and J usage is TRBJ1-2; D gene uncertain. This CDR3 region has 12 residues. V was cut by 8 bases and J by 8 bases, with 15 bases left in between. Germline CDR1 is MDHEN and CDR2 is SYDVKM. The CDR3 sequence is CASRLEPWGYTF. The CDR3 bases are TGTGCCAGCCGTCTAGAACCATGGGGCTACACCTTC.

This clone was counted a few times. The same CDR3 also results from other DNA sequences found in this sample. This chain joins TRBV5-1 and TRBJ2-5; D not resolved. The germline CDR1 and CDR2 sequences are SGHRS and YFSETQ. V lost 4 bases and J lost 2, with 3 bases in between. The CDR3 is 11 amino acids. The CDR3 region has the DNA TGCGCCAGCAGCCTACAAGAGACCCAGTACTTC. It specifies CASSLQETQYF.

V gene TRBV6-1 combines with J gene TRBJ1-3, with TRBD1 as a possible D gene (5 bases). This CDR3 contains 17 residues. The germline gives CDR1 MNHNS, CDR2 SASEGT. V was cut by 2 bases and J by 0 bases, with 14 bases left in between. As DNA, the CDR3 is TGTGCCAGCAGTGAATTCGCGACAGAGAGCTCTGGAAACACCATATATTTT. Protein: CASSEFATESSGNTIYF.

The chain employs TRBV29-1 and TRBJ2-3, with 12 bases lining up with TRBD2. This CDR3 has 14 amino acids. The V segment lost 7 bases and the J segment 4 bases; nucleotides outside the gene matches: 6. Germline values: CDR1 SQVTM, CDR2 ANQGSEA. This chain's CDR3 is CSGAGLAGSDTQYF. In DNA, the CDR3 is TGCAGCGGTGCGGGACTAGCGGGTTCAGATACGCAGTATTTT.